This T cell receptor (beta chain) was observed in a study of blood T cell repertoires in COVID-19. The germline V gene encodes CDR1 SNHLY and CDR2 FYNNEI. The CDR3 sequence is 19 residues long. The V segment lost 10 bases and the J segment 0 bases; nucleotides outside the gene matches: 17. As originally analysed: Nucleated cell number was recorded as an estimate derived from reference gene primer amplification. The repertoire was sequenced with immunoSEQ multiplex PCR; TCRdb's copy has only in-frame clones and lacks some. For V, J and clone size, that table is used; D and trimming come from the DNA. The sample consists of approximately 180,000 clones, 70% to 90% of them appearing once.

The sequence was obtained from a man in his fifties or sixties with active or convalescent COVID-19. The V and J genes are TRBV2 and TRBJ2-2; TRBD2 matches 10 bases. The sequenced sample was peripheral blood. This CDR3 is CAIDRDTYLAGANTGELFF. The CDR3 DNA follows: TGTGCCATAGATCGGGACACTTACCTAGCGGGGGCGAACACCGGGGAGCTGTTTTTT.